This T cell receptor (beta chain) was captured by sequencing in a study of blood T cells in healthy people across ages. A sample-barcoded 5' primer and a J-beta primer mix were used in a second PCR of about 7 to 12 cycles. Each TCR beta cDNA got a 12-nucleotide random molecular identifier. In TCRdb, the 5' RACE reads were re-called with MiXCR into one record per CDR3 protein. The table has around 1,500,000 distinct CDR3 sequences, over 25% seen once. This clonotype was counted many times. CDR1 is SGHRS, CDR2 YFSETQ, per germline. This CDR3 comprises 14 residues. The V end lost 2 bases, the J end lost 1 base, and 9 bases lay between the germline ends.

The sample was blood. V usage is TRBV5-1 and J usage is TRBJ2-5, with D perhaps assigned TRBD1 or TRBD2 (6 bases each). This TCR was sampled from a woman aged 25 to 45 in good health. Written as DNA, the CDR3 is TGCGCCAGCAGCTTATCGGGGGCCCAAGAGACCCAGTACTTC. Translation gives CASSLSGAQETQYF.